This TCR beta chain was profiled in a study of blood T cell repertoires in COVID-19. In the study overall: T cells, B-cell-depleted T cells, or PBMCs provided the cDNA or gDNA that served as material.

The data were produced by immunoSEQ multiplex PCR, yet TCRdb's version contains in-frame clones alone and is incomplete. The repertoire holds roughly 200,000 clones, 85% to 90% seen once, with 1.2% in the top ten. Residents of under 25 US areas, aged about 18 to 95 years, made up the participants. Resolution of symptoms, clearance, or two negative PCRs was present in recovered Cohort 3 donors. Sample: PBMCs or T cells enriched from blood (not recorded which). This TCR came from a man aged 25 to 40 who had recovered from COVID-19.

CDR3 sequence: CASSDRAGYGYTF. CDR3 coding DNA: TGTGCCAGCAGCGACAGGGCTGGGTATGGCTACACCTTC. The chain couples TRBV9 to TRBJ1-2, with D possibly matching TRBD1 (6 bases). This CDR3 contains 13 residues. Trimming stripped 3 bases from V and 5 bases from J, with 11 bases between. The germline gives CDR1 SGDLS, CDR2 YYNGEE.